This is a list of T cell receptor beta chains from one sample in a study of T cell responses to AZD1222 COVID-19 vaccine. Here immunoSEQ multiplex PCR was the method, and the copy in TCRdb shows in-frame clones only, minus some. The profile shows around 94,000 clones, roughly 85% of them singletons. The material sequenced was peripheral blood, taken 28 days after the second AZD1222 dose. These receptor sequences come from an adult who received the AZD1222 COVID-19 vaccine. The CDR3 runs from the conserved cysteine through the conserved F or W. D genes are given only for firm matches.

TRBD1,TRBJ2-1,TRBV5-6,CASSLGTGISNEQFF
TRBD1,TRBJ1-3,TRBV5-1,CASSDTGQGVIYF
TRBD2,TRBJ2-1,TRBV7-2,CASSWRTSGYYNEQFF
TRBD1,TRBJ2-7,TRBV3-1/TRBV3-2,CASSQGRQGPSYEQYF
.,TRBJ2-7,TRBV27,CASSFLHTGIPYEQYF
TRBD1,TRBJ2-7,TRBV9,CASSAGTGGIGYEQYF
.,TRBJ2-4,TRBV11-2,CASSLRHQLAKNIQYF
.,TRBJ1-1,TRBV19,CASSIAGLNTEAFF
TRBD1,TRBJ2-5,TRBV28,CASSLWATGGIQETQYF
.,TRBJ1-1,TRBV18,CASSRLAGQAVSEGAFF
TRBD1,TRBJ1-2,TRBV5-1,CASSSGQIDPSGGYTF
TRBD2,TRBJ2-3,TRBV7-8,CASSFLGLAGGRGTDTQYF
.,TRBJ1-4,TRBV3-1/TRBV3-2,CASSQGTSLDEKLFF